The 28 T cell receptor beta chains below were found in one sample sequenced in a study of cytotoxic CD8 clonotypes in ibrutinib-treated CLL. Clones were sequenced by immunoSEQ multiplex PCR, and TCRdb holds only the in-frame ones, with some missing. The table has approximately 47,000 clones, 65% to 70% seen once. The material was PBMCs, obtained after 24 months of ibrutinib treatment. The receptors derive from a human donor with chronic lymphocytic leukemia.

This chain connects TRBV30 to TRBJ2-7, with D possibly TRBD2 on 5 matching bases. Germline CDR1 GTSNPN, CDR2 SVGIG (reference sequence). Trimming stripped 0 bases from V and 6 bases from J, with 12 bases between. The length of the CDR3 is 13 residues. Here the CDR3 reads CAWSVKLGGEQYF. The CDR3 DNA follows: TGTGCCTGGAGTGTCAAACTAGGTGGCGAGCAGTACTTC.

The chain joins TRBV7-6 to TRBJ2-5; D tentatively fits TRBD1 or TRBD2 (5 bases each). Germline assignment: CDR1 SGHVS and CDR2 FNYEAQ. The V and J ends lost 5 bases and 5 bases respectively, with 18 bases between them. The CDR3 sequence is 15 residues long. The CDR3: CASSNPTGRKETQYF. The CDR3 coding sequence is TGTGCCAGCAGCAATCCGACGGGACGGAAGGAGACCCAGTACTTC.

CDR3 nucleotide sequence: TGCGCCAGCAGCCGACTCGGACTAGCTGCTAGCACAGATACGCAGTATTTT. Translation: CASSRLGLAASTDTQYF. The chain recombines TRBV4-1 with TRBJ2-3, with 8 positions matching TRBD2. Per germline, CDR1 MGHRA and CDR2 YSYEKL. Unmatched junction bases numbered 9, after V lost 4 bases and J lost 0 bases. This CDR3 is 17 amino acids long.

The chain is built from TRBV25-1 and TRBJ2-5; D may be TRBD2 (9 bases). Trimming stripped 7 bases from V and 9 bases from J, with 24 bases between. Germline-derived CDR1 and CDR2 are MGHDK and SYGVNS. The CDR3 length is 15 residues. CDR3 sequence (DNA): TGTGCCAGCATGGCGCTAGCGGGGACAGGAGGGTCCCAGTACTTC. This gives the protein CASMALAGTGGSQYF.

This chain links TRBV4-1 with TRBJ2-1; TRBD1 might be the D (6 bases). The length of the CDR3 is 17 residues. V gave up 0 bases and J gave up 9 bases, with 21 bases separating them. Per germline, CDR1 MGHRA and CDR2 YSYEKL. CDR3 region: CASSQERGTYLAGEQFF. In DNA form, the CDR3 reads TGCGCCAGCAGCCAAGAGAGGGGGACCTACTTGGCGGGTGAGCAGTTCTTC.

Remarks on this clone: Distinct nucleotide sequences in the sample also encode this CDR3. V gene TRBV30 combines with J gene TRBJ1-5, with D maybe TRBD1 (6 bases). Germline CDR1 reads GTSNPN; CDR2 reads SVGIG (reference sequence). V was clipped by 0 bases and J by 6 bases, with 12 bases between them. The CDR3 contains 14 residues. The CDR3 protein is CAWSVLGGGQPQHF. CDR3 coding DNA: TGTGCCTGGAGTGTACTAGGGGGGGGTCAGCCCCAGCATTTT.

This chain uses TRBV2 with TRBJ2-5; 7 nucleotides agree with TRBD2. J lost 7 bases, V lost 6 bases, and 11 bases had no gene match. The CDR3 sequence is 14 residues long. Germline V lookup: CDR1 SNHLY, CDR2 FYNNEI. Written as DNA, the CDR3 is TGTGCCAGCAGCCCCTCTAGCGGCCGGGGGACCCAGTACTTC. Translating gives CASSPSSGRGTQYF.

J is TRBJ1-2 and V is TRBV7-6; 8 bases are shared with TRBD1. Germline trimming cut 3 bases from V and 8 bases from J; bases unmatched to any gene: 8. Germline loops: CDR1 SGHVS, CDR2 FNYEAQ. This CDR3 contains 14 residues. The CDR3 sequence is CASSLTGEQGGYTF. The CDR3 region has the DNA TGTGCCAGCAGCTTGACAGGGGAGCAAGGGGGCTACACCTTC.

Concerning this clone itself: At one of its ends the junction is not consistent with the germline gene, which may arise from a read error. The chain employs TRBV7-7 and TRBJ2-1; 7 nucleotides match TRBD1. The CDR3 extends over 16 amino acids. Germline CDR1 SSHAT, CDR2 FNYEAQ (reference sequence). In DNA, the CDR3 is TGTGCTAGCAGCCCTAAGAGGGACAGAGCCTACAATGAGCAGTTCTTC. It translates to CASSPKRDRAYNEQFF. Full variable domain (remainder filled in from reference TRBV7-7 and TRBJ2-1): GAGVSQSPRYKVTKRGQDVTLRCDPISSHATLYWYQQALGQGPEFLTYFNYEAQPDKSGLPSDRFSAERPEGSISTLTIQRTEQRDSAMYRCASSPKRDRAYNEQFFGPGTRLTVL.

This chain joins TRBV15 and TRBJ1-5; 9 nucleotides match TRBD1. From germline, CDR1 is LNHNV and CDR2 YYDKDF (reference sequence). This CDR3 has 15 amino acids. V dropped 6 bases and J dropped 2; count of bases not matched to a gene: 5. Here the CDR3 DNA reads TGTGCCACCAGGAGGGACAGGGTCGGCAATCAGCCCCAGCATTTT. It codes for CATRRDRVGNQPQHF.

This clone showed up just a few times. This chain joins TRBV28 and TRBJ1-3; TRBD1 aligns across 7 bases. Germline V lookup: CDR1 MDHEN, CDR2 SYDVKM. V dropped 6 bases and J dropped 4; count of bases not matched to a gene: 15. This CDR3 contains 17 residues. The chain's CDR3 is CASRPRGGAKEGNTIYF. In nucleotides, the CDR3 is TGTGCCAGCAGGCCCAGGGGGGGGGCAAAGGAAGGAAACACCATATATTTT.

For this clone: Different DNA sequences within this sample yield the same CDR3. The V call is TRBV6-1, the J call TRBJ2-7; D gene unclear. The CDR3 is 14 residues long. The germline CDR1 and CDR2 sequences are MNHNS and SASEGT. V lost 1 base to trimming and J lost 4 bases, with 11 bases between them. CDR3 nucleotides: TGTGCCAGCAGTGAAGACGTGAGGAGTTACGAGCAGTACTTC. Translating it yields CASSEDVRSYEQYF.

The V call is TRBV5-1, the J call TRBJ2-5; D gene uncertain. V lost 1 base to trimming and J lost 3 bases, with 7 bases between them. The CDR3 has 13 amino acids. Germline V gives CDR1 SGHRS, CDR2 YFSETQ. This CDR3 reads CASSLTTKETQYF. In DNA form, the CDR3 reads TGCGCCAGCAGCTTGACCACTAAAGAGACCCAGTACTTC.

The chain joins TRBV5-1 to TRBJ1-1; 7 bases agree with TRBD1. This CDR3 comprises 16 residues. Germline CDR1 is SGHRS and CDR2 is YFSETQ. Losses at the gene ends were 0 bases for V and 0 bases for J; bases not matched to a gene: 5. The CDR3 loop is CASSLEQGFMNTEAFF. In DNA, the CDR3 is TGCGCCAGCAGCTTGGAACAGGGGTTTATGAACACTGAAGCTTTCTTT.

The chain uses TRBV5-6 and TRBJ2-7; D is ambiguous. CDR1 and CDR2 from the germline V gene are SGHDT and YYEEEE. This CDR3 contains 16 residues. V was shortened by 8 bases and J by 3 bases, with 24 bases between the two germline ends. CDR3 DNA sequence: TGTGCCAGTCAGGTTACTGGGGTCCTCCCAATCTACGAGCAGTACTTC. Its protein is CASQVTGVLPIYEQYF.

The chain is built from TRBV29-1 and TRBJ1-1, with D uncertain. The CDR3 loop spans 14 amino acids. The V gene lost 6 bases and the J gene lost 5 bases, with 19 bases spanning the gap. From germline, CDR1 is SQVTM and CDR2 ANQGSEA. CDR3 amino acids: CSVAERGGLTEAFF. The CDR3 coding sequence is TGCAGCGTGGCCGAACGTGGAGGGTTGACTGAAGCTTTCTTT. The whole variable domain, filled in from reference TRBV29-1 and TRBJ1-1, reads SAVISQKPSRDICQRGTSLTIQCQVDSQVTMMFWYRQQPGQSLTLIATANQGSEATYESGFVIDKFPISRPNLTFSTLTVSNMSPEDSSIYLCSVAERGGLTEAFFGQGTRLTVV.

This rearrangement joins TRBV5-1 to TRBJ2-7, with 7 bases identical to TRBD1. The CDR3 totals 16 residues. V gave up 5 bases and J gave up 3 bases; unmatched junction bases: 14. Germline CDR1 reads SGHRS; CDR2 reads YFSETQ. CDR3 DNA: TGCGCCAGCAGAACCCGTCCCGGGACAGAAGTCTACGAGCAGTACTTC. As protein: CASRTRPGTEVYEQYF. Filled out from reference TRBV5-1 and TRBJ2-7, the complete variable domain reads KAGVTQTPRYLIKTRGQQVTLSCSPISGHRSVSWYQQTPGQGLQFLFEYFSETQRNKGNFPGRFSGRQFSNSRSEMNVSTLELGDSALYLCASRTRPGTEVYEQYFGPGTRLTVT.

This clone was seen a handful of times. This chain links TRBV30 with TRBJ2-1; a weak D match, TRBD1 (5 bases). The CDR3 has 12 residues. Germline lookup yields CDR1 GTSNPN and CDR2 SVGIG (reference sequence). Deletions cut 2 bases from V and 13 bases from J, with 15 bases between. The DNA for the CDR3 is TGTGCCTGGAGTACGGACACCCTAGTCCAGTTCTTC. Its protein product is CAWSTDTLVQFF. Complete variable domain (other parts from reference TRBV30 and TRBJ2-1): SQTIHQWPATLVQPVGSPLSLECTVEGTSNPNLYWYRQAAGRGLQLLFYSVGIGQISSEVPQNLSASRPQDRQFILSSKKLLLSDSGFYLCAWSTDTLVQFFGPGTRLTVL.

The chain combines TRBV9 with TRBJ1-2; D gene uncertain. Between the trimmed V and J ends, which lost 4 bases and 1 base, there was a span of 17 bases. Germline V CDR1 and CDR2: SGDLS, YYNGEE. CDR3 length: 16 amino acids. CDR3 region: CASSPIPGLGNYGYTF. The DNA of the CDR3 is TGTGCCAGCAGCCCAATCCCAGGTCTCGGTAACTATGGCTACACCTTC.

The chain recombines TRBV9 with TRBJ2-3; 8 bases line up with TRBD2. The V segment lost 0 bases and the J segment 7 bases; nucleotides outside the gene matches: 4. The CDR3 has 14 amino acids. Per germline, CDR1 SGDLS and CDR2 YYNGEE. CDR3 DNA: TGTGCCAGCAGCGTAGACGGGGGGGCATATACGCAGTATTTT. Translating gives CASSVDGGAYTQYF.

The V gene is TRBV5-1, the J gene TRBJ2-3; TRBD1 matches at 7 bases. In germline, CDR1 is SGHRS, CDR2 YFSETQ. This CDR3 is 15 amino acids long. Trimming took 0 bases from V and 2 from J; bases not matched to a gene: 3. CDR3 residues: CASSLEGAYTDTQYF. CDR3 DNA sequence: TGCGCCAGCAGCTTGGAGGGGGCCTACACAGATACGCAGTATTTT.

V is TRBV4-1 and J is TRBJ2-7; D gene ambiguous. CDR3 length equals 17 residues. Deletions cut 0 bases from V and 0 bases from J, with 15 bases between. CDR1 is MGHRA and CDR2 is YSYEKL in the germline V gene. CDR3 sequence: CASSQDSSPGGSYEQYF. The CDR3 region has the DNA TGCGCCAGCAGCCAAGATTCCTCGCCCGGCGGCTCCTACGAGCAGTACTTC.

The rearrangement uses TRBV6-6 and TRBJ1-2; D perhaps matches TRBD1 (5 bases). Germline-derived CDR1 and CDR2 are MNHNY and SVGAGI (reference sequence). The ends were cut back, 7 bases at V and 2 bases at J, with 17 bases in the middle. This CDR3 is 15 amino acids long. The CDR3 coding sequence is TGTGCCAGCATTCGTATGCAGGGTTCGAACTATGGCTACACCTTC. This translates into CASIRMQGSNYGYTF.

The rearrangement links TRBV13 to TRBJ2-1; 11 nucleotides align to TRBD2. CDR1 is PRHDT and CDR2 is FYEKMQ in the germline V gene (reference sequence). Trimming removed 1 base from V and 7 bases from J; junction bases left unmatched: 6. The CDR3 spans 16 residues. CDR3 residues: CASSLERTSGLNEQFF. In DNA, the CDR3 is TGTGCCAGCAGCTTAGAGAGGACTAGCGGGTTAAATGAGCAGTTCTTC.

The chain links TRBV29-1 to TRBJ2-7; 7 bases agree with TRBD1. The V and J ends lost 4 bases and 5 bases, in that order; junction bases with no gene match: 5. Germline V gene data show CDR1 as SQVTM and CDR2 as ANQGSEA. This CDR3 has 12 amino acids. The CDR3 reads CSVGQGSDEQYF. CDR3 nucleotide sequence: TGCAGCGTTGGACAGGGTTCCGACGAGCAGTACTTC.

The chain couples TRBV5-1 to TRBJ1-5; the match to TRBD1 covers 8 bases. The CDR3 consists of 16 residues. V gave up 4 bases and J gave up 1 base; unmatched junction bases: 7. CDR1 is SGHRS, CDR2 YFSETQ, per germline. This chain's CDR3 is CASSVDRVGSNQPQHF. The CDR3 DNA is TGCGCCAGCAGCGTGGACAGGGTCGGAAGCAATCAGCCCCAGCATTTT.

A single count supports this clone. The chain has TRBV18 and TRBJ1-4; D call uncertain. Germline V gene lookup returns CDR1 KGHSH and CDR2 LQKENI. The CDR3 consists of 16 residues. The V and J ends lost 0 bases and 0 bases respectively, with 8 bases between them. This CDR3 is CASSPPRRSTNEKLFF. CDR3 nucleotides: TGTGCCAGCTCACCACCGAGGAGATCAACTAATGAAAAACTGTTTTTT.

The chain is built from TRBV5-6 and TRBJ2-1; TRBD2 matches at 11 bases. In germline, CDR1 is SGHDT, CDR2 YYEEEE. The CDR3 sequence is 17 residues long. Trimming cost V 4 bases and J 1 base; bases outside gene matches: 7. The CDR3 loop is CASSPVPSGRSYNEQFF. CDR3 nucleotide sequence: TGTGCCAGCAGCCCAGTTCCTAGCGGGAGGTCCTACAATGAGCAGTTCTTC.